This entry concerns a single T cell receptor (beta chain). What it binds is unknown. CDR3 length: 15 residues. Data came from immunoSEQ multiplex PCR; TCRdb stores just in-frame clones and leaves some out. The sample lists tens of thousands of clones; 70% to 90% were seen once. These data originate in a study of regulatory and conventional T cells in RAG deficiency. Whole-study findings and limits: Shorter CDR3s in all patient subsets; >75% Treg-Tconv overlap in Omenn. Control T-cell subsets had markedly higher Shannon entropy and lower Simpson indices than RAG-deficient patients.

These sequences were also reported in another study, on regulatory T cells. From that paper: The PCR used 52 TRBV and 13 TRBJ primers.

The sequencing sample was made of CD8+ T cells sorted from blood. The TCR was taken from a human donor in good health. J is TRBJ2-1 and V is TRBV21-1; the tabulated D call, TRBD2, remains unverified against the DNA. TRBV21-1 counts as a pseudogene. Written as DNA, the CDR3 is TGTGCCAGCAGCACCAACTATCCCCTACACAATGAGCAGTTCTTC. Its translation: CASSTNYPLHNEQFF.